These 26 T cell receptor beta chains share one sample of origin, sequenced in a study of post-analysis software for immune sequencing data. Researchers reported that TCR beta cDNA libraries carried unique molecular identifiers. TCRdb reprocessed the PCR reads via MiXCR and lists one record per CDR3 protein. Of about 540,000 distinct CDR3 sequences listed, 34% are singletons. No antigen is known for these receptors. Study findings and constraints: With TRBV5-6, TRBV5-1 and TRBV20-1 included, a handful of TRBV segments were more frequent in patients than in controls.

The source material was blood. These receptors were obtained from a girl under 18 with multiple sclerosis.

This chain uses TRBV5-1 with TRBJ2-5; D possibly uses TRBD1 or TRBD2 (5 bases each). The J call may be incorrect, as the DNA end agrees better with TRBJ2-7. The CDR3 spans 13 residues. The germline CDR1 and CDR2 sequences are SGHRS and YFSETQ. The CDR3 region is CASKKTGANEQYF. DNA for the CDR3: TGCGCCAGCAAAAAAACCGGGGCAAACGAGCAGTACTTC.

This clonotype has more than one count but fewer than ten. This sequence joins TRBV4-1 and TRBJ1-5; D remains ambiguous. The CDR3 totals 15 residues. V lost 0 bases to trimming and J lost 3 bases, with 9 bases between them. From germline, CDR1 is MGHRA and CDR2 YSYEKL. The DNA of the CDR3 is TGCGCCAGCAGCCAAGATCAGGTTACCAATCAGCCCCAGCATTTT. Amino acids: CASSQDQVTNQPQHF.

This clonotype was observed many times. The chain has TRBV28 and TRBJ2-5, with no clear D. The germline CDR1 and CDR2 sequences are MDHEN and SYDVKM. The ends were cut back, 3 bases at V and 1 base at J, with 12 bases in the middle. The CDR3 spans 15 residues. This CDR3 reads CASSFLGTFQETQYF. In DNA, the CDR3 is TGTGCCAGCAGTTTTTTGGGAACATTCCAAGAGACCCAGTACTTC. The full variable domain, its missing parts supplied by reference TRBV28 and TRBJ2-5, is DVKVTQSSRYLVKRTGEKVFLECVQDMDHENMFWYRQDPGLGLRLIYFSYDVKMKEKGDIPEGYSVSREKKERFSLILESASTNQTSMYLCASSFLGTFQETQYFGPGTRLLVL.

This clonotype was counted only a few times. The CDR3 DNA reads TGCAGTGCTCCGGGACAGGGTTGGGATACGCAGTATTTT. It encodes CSAPGQGWDTQYF. The chain recombines TRBV20-1 with TRBJ2-3; 9 bases are a match to TRBD1. The germline gives CDR1 DFQATT, CDR2 SNEGSKA (reference sequence). The ends lost 5 bases at V and 6 bases at J; junction bases unmatched: 6. The CDR3 totals 13 residues.

Only a few counts were recorded for this clonotype. J is TRBJ1-2 and V is TRBV29-1; 8 nucleotides line up with TRBD1. CDR1 SQVTM and CDR2 ANQGSEA come from the germline V gene. With V trimmed by 3 bases and J by 6 bases, 6 bases remained unmatched. The CDR3 covers 13 residues. This chain's CDR3 is CSVDLHRGNGYTF. CDR3 DNA sequence: TGCAGCGTTGATCTGCACAGGGGGAATGGCTACACCTTC.

The rearrangement joins TRBV6-2 or TRBV6-3 to TRBJ1-5; no clear D. The CDR3 runs 15 residues. Germline-derived CDR1 and CDR2 are MNHEY and SVGEGT. Trimming took off 0 bases at V and 2 bases at J, with 8 bases between the two ends. The CDR3 loop reads CASSYSRGGNQPQHF. The DNA for the CDR3 is TGTGCCAGCAGTTACTCGCGAGGAGGCAATCAGCCCCAGCATTTT.

The chain is built from TRBV6-6 and TRBJ1-2, with TRBD1 identical over 7 bases. The CDR3 loop spans 14 amino acids. Germline V gives CDR1 MNHNY, CDR2 SVGAGI (reference sequence). The ends lost 7 bases at V and 4 bases at J; junction bases unmatched: 9. The CDR3 loop reads CASTFDRVTYGYTF. DNA for the CDR3: TGTGCCAGCACCTTTGACAGGGTAACCTATGGCTACACCTTC.

This clonotype showed up just a few times. The rearrangement uses TRBV9 and TRBJ1-1; no definite D call. Germline CDR1 is SGDLS and CDR2 is YYNGEE. The CDR3 length is 17 residues. Trimming stripped 0 bases from V and 4 bases from J, with 19 bases between. CDR3 nucleotides: TGTGCCAGCAGCGTAGCGGGTTCCGGAGTCGTAGGCACTGAAGCTTTCTTT. It encodes CASSVAGSGVVGTEAFF.

A word on this clonotype: A junction boundary mismatches the germline segment, possibly from a read error. The rearrangement links TRBV28 to TRBJ2-7; D possibly corresponds to TRBD1 (6 bases). There are 14 residues in the CDR3. The V gene's germline CDR1 is MDHEN and CDR2 SYDVKM. CDR3 in DNA: TGTGCCAACAGTCCGCACAGGGAATCCTACGAGCAGTACTTC. The encoded protein is CANSPHRESYEQYF.

In its sample, this clonotype was seen a few times. The chain links TRBV5-1 to TRBJ2-7, with D maybe TRBD2 (5 bases). The CDR3 contains 15 residues. Germline lookup yields CDR1 SGHRS and CDR2 YFSETQ. Trimming cost V 4 bases and J 2 bases, with 16 bases left between them. The CDR3 loop is CASSPDSAGTYEQYF. CDR3 DNA sequence: TGCGCCAGCAGCCCGGACTCCGCAGGTACCTACGAGCAGTACTTC.

This clonotype was recorded only once. The chain links TRBV6-6 to TRBJ2-1, with D possibly TRBD1 on 6 matching bases. The CDR3 is made up of 14 amino acids. Germline values: CDR1 MNHNY, CDR2 SVGAGI (reference sequence). V was trimmed by 6 bases and J by 10 bases, leaving 19 bases between them. In nucleotides, the CDR3 is TGTGCCAGCAGCCCAAGAAGGGGGTCCTACGAGCAGTTCTTC. Its protein is CASSPRRGSYEQFF.

This clonotype has only a few counts. The CDR3 protein is CASDNQVFSNEQFF. The CDR3 coding sequence is TGTGCCAGCGATAACCAGGTCTTTTCCAATGAGCAGTTCTTC. The rearrangement uses TRBV12-3 or TRBV12-4 and TRBJ2-1; D is uncertain. Between the trimmed V and J ends, which lost 8 bases and 6 bases, there was a span of 17 bases. This CDR3 has 14 amino acids.

A remark on this clonotype: Compared with germline, one end of the junction differs, possibly owing to a read error. The chain is built from TRBV7-9 and TRBJ2-5; tentatively, D is TRBD1 (5 bases). CDR3 length: 12 amino acids. Germline CDR1 is SEHNR and CDR2 is FQNEAQ (reference sequence). The CDR3 sequence: CASSPGRQGSDF. The CDR3 DNA follows: TGTGCCAGCAGCCCAGGCAGGCAGGGTTCGGACTTC.

This clonotype was seen a few times. This chain joins TRBV6-5 and TRBJ2-3; 7 bases fit TRBD2. This CDR3 is built from 13 residues. Losses at the gene ends were 7 bases for V and 3 bases for J; bases not matched to a gene: 4. Germline CDR1 MNHEY, CDR2 SVGAGI. CDR3 nucleotide sequence: TGTGCCAGCAAGCGGGGAGGGACAGATACGCAGTATTTT. Translating it yields CASKRGGTDTQYF.

In this sample, this clonotype turned up a few times. The V and J genes are TRBV3-1 and TRBJ2-5, with D uncertain. With 0 bases removed from V and 2 bases from J, the gap between germline ends came to 10 bases. Germline assignment: CDR1 LGHDT and CDR2 YNNKEL (reference sequence). The CDR3 spans 15 residues. CDR3 sequence reads: CASSQEDDGQETQYF. The CDR3 coding sequence is TGTGCCAGCAGCCAAGAAGATGATGGACAAGAGACCCAGTACTTC.

The rearrangement joins TRBV29-1 to TRBJ2-5; 11 bases line up with TRBD2. CDR3 length: 15 residues. CDR1 is SQVTM and CDR2 is ANQGSEA in the germline V gene. V was clipped by 5 bases and J by 11 bases; unmatched bases: 16. CDR3 bases: TGCAGCGTTCGAGGTGGGACTAGCGGTTACAATGAGCAGTACTTC. Its translation: CSVRGGTSGYNEQYF.

The chain recombines TRBV6-6 with TRBJ2-1; D is possibly TRBD1 or TRBD2 (6 bases each). The germline CDR1 and CDR2 sequences are MNHNY and SVGAGI (reference sequence). The CDR3 sequence is 15 residues long. V was trimmed by 4 bases and J by 8 bases, leaving 18 bases between them. The CDR3 DNA reads as TGTGCCAGCAGTTCCCCCGAGGGGGGTGAGGATGAGCAGTTCTTC. Protein sequence: CASSSPEGGEDEQFF.

This chain connects TRBV20-1 to TRBJ2-1, with D possibly being TRBD1 or TRBD2 (5 bases each). The CDR3 totals 15 residues. Per germline, CDR1 DFQATT and CDR2 SNEGSKA (reference sequence). The V end was cut by 6 bases, the J end by 2 bases, with 17 bases between. The CDR3 DNA follows: TGCAGTGCCCCCGTTGGGGGAGACCCCTACAATGAGCAGTTCTTC. Protein: CSAPVGGDPYNEQFF.

DNA for the CDR3: TGTGCCAGCACCTCCACTAGAGATGGGTCAGATACGCAGTATTTT. Protein sequence: CASTSTRDGSDTQYF. The chain combines TRBV12-3 or TRBV12-4 with TRBJ2-3, with a tentative D call TRBD2 (5 bases). This CDR3 has 15 residues. Trimming stripped 7 bases from V and 4 bases from J, with 18 bases between.

V is TRBV19 and J is TRBJ1-1; D is ambiguous. The V and J ends lost 3 bases and 5 bases respectively, with 7 bases between them. There are 12 residues in the CDR3. The germline V gene has CDR1 LNHDA and CDR2 SQIVND (reference sequence). The CDR3 DNA reads TGTGCCAGTAGTATTTCCCTAACTGAAGCTTTCTTT. Its protein product is CASSISLTEAFF. Using reference TRBV19 and TRBJ1-1 for the parts outside the CDR3, the full variable domain is DGGITQSPKYLFRKEGQNVTLSCEQNLNHDAMYWYRQDPGQGLRLIYYSQIVNDFQKGDIAEGYSVSREKKESFPLTVTSAQKNPTAFYLCASSISLTEAFFGQGTRLTVV.

V is TRBV20-1 and J is TRBJ1-2, with 9 bases that match TRBD1. From germline, CDR1 is DFQATT and CDR2 SNEGSKA (reference sequence). V dropped 6 bases and J dropped 4; count of bases not matched to a gene: 3. This CDR3 has 12 residues. The CDR3 loop is CSAEDRGYGYTF. The CDR3 DNA is TGCAGTGCGGAGGACAGGGGCTATGGCTACACCTTC.

This clonotype was counted a single time. The chain carries TRBV10-3 and TRBJ2-3, with 10 bases that match TRBD2. Trimming at V came to 0 bases and at J to 6 bases, leaving 6 bases not matched to a gene. Germline assignment: CDR1 ENHRY and CDR2 SYGVKD. This CDR3 region has 16 residues. CDR3: CAISESASGGRDTQYF. The CDR3 bases are TGTGCCATCAGTGAGTCGGCTAGCGGGGGCAGGGATACGCAGTATTTT.

In this sample, this clonotype turned up a few times. The V and J genes are TRBV6-5 and TRBJ2-7; tentatively, D is TRBD1 or TRBD2 (5 bases each). The germline CDR1 and CDR2 sequences are MNHEY and SVGAGI. Trimming took 5 bases from V and 4 from J, leaving 15 bases between them. This CDR3 comprises 14 residues. CDR3 sequence: CASSPSGTPYEQYF. In DNA, the CDR3 is TGTGCCAGCAGTCCTTCCGGGACGCCGTACGAGCAGTACTTC.

Turning to this clonotype: The conserved phenylalanine or tryptophan is not found at the CDR3 terminus, so this likely reflects a read error. The V and J genes are TRBV6-2 or TRBV6-3 and TRBJ2-7; no clear D. V was shortened by 5 bases and J by 3 bases, with 5 bases between the two germline ends. Germline V gives CDR1 MNHEY, CDR2 SVGEGT. This CDR3 is 11 amino acids long. The CDR3 nucleotides are TGTGCCAGCAGTCGCGGCTACGAGCAGTACTCC. It specifies CASSRGYEQYS.

This clonotype has more than one count but fewer than ten. The chain combines TRBV5-5 with TRBJ2-5; possibly TRBD1 for D (6 bases). V lost 3 bases, J lost 2 bases, and 14 bases lay in between. The CDR3 totals 15 residues. Germline CDR1 SGHKS, CDR2 YYEKEE (reference sequence). The CDR3 protein is CASSSARGWQETQYF. Written as DNA, the CDR3 is TGTGCCAGCAGCTCCGCTAGGGGGTGGCAAGAGACCCAGTACTTC.

The gene calls are TRBV25-1 and TRBJ1-1; D remains ambiguous. CDR3 size: 14 residues. The V gene's germline CDR1 is MGHDK and CDR2 SYGVNS. V was clipped by 2 bases and J by 3 bases, with 10 bases between them. The CDR3: CASSEDWGDTEAFF. The CDR3, as DNA: TGTGCCAGCAGTGAAGATTGGGGTGACACTGAAGCTTTCTTT.